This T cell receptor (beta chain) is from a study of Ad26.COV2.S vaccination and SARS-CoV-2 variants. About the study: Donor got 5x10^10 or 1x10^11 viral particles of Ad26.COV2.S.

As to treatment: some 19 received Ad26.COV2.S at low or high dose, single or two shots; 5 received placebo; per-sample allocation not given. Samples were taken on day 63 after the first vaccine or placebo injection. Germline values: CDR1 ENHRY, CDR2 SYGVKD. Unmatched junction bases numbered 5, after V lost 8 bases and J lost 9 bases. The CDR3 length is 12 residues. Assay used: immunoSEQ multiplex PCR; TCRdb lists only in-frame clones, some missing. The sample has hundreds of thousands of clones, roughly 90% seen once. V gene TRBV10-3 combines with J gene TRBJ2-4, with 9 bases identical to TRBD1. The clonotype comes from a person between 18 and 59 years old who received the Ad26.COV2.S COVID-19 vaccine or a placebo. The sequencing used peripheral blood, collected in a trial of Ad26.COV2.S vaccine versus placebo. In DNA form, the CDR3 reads TGTGCCATCTCGGGACAGGGTGGCATTCAGTACTTC. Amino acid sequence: CAISGQGGIQYF.